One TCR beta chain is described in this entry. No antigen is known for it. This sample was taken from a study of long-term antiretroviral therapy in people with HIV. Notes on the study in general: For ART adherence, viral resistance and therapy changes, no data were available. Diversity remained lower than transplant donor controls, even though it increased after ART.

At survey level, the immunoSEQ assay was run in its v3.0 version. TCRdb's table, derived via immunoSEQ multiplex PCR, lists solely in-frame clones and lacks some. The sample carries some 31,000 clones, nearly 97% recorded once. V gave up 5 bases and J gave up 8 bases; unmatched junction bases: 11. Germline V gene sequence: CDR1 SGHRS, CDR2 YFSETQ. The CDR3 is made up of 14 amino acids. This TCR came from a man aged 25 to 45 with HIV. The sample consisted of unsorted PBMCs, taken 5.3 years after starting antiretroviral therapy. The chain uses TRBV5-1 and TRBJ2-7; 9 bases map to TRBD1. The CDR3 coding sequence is TGCGCCAGCAGTTCCGGGACAGGGAACCCACAGCAGTACTTC. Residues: CASSSGTGNPQQYF.